This TCR beta chain is drawn from a study of CD8 T cells in ankylosing spondylitis. As to this clonotype: What it recognizes is unknown.

Libraries of TCR beta came from quantitative 5'-RACE with molecular barcodes. TCRdb fed the 5' RACE reads into MiXCR, producing one record per CDR3 protein. The sample has hundreds of thousands of distinct CDR3 sequences, 12% seen once. Study-wide findings and caveats: About 8 highly homologous variants made up a TCR beta motif, and this motif appeared characteristic of ankylosing spondylitis blood. Reports say disease-linked clones showed up significantly more in matched ankylosing spondylitis synovial fluid. Previous work reported some of these motif variants in the synovial fluid and blood of reactive arthritis.

The receptor was derived from a male donor with ankylosing spondylitis. The specimen sequenced was blood, either unsorted or a sorted T cell fraction (not recorded which).

DNA for the CDR3: TGTGCCAGCTCACCGGGAGCTTTTAATGAAAAACTGTTTTTT. Translation: CASSPGAFNEKLFF. The genes are TRBV18 and TRBJ1-4; D not resolved. Per the germline V gene, CDR1 is KGHSH and CDR2 is LQKENI. Trimming removed 3 bases from V and 4 bases from J, with 9 bases in between. The CDR3 length is 14 residues.